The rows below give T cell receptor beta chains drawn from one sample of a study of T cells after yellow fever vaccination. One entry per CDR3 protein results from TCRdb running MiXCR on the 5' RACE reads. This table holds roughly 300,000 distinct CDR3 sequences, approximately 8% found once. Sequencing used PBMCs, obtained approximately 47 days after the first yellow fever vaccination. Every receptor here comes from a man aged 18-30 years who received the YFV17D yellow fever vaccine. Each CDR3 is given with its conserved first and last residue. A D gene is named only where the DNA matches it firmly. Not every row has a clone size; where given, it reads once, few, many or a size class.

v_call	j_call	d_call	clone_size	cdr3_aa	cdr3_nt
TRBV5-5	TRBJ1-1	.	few	CASSLGWTSGGYTEAFF	TGTGCCAGCAGCTTGGGGTGGACCTCGGGGGGATACACTGAAGCTTTCTTT
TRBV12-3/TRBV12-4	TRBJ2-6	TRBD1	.	CASSLSRGLIRSGANVLTF	TGTGCCAGCAGTTTAAGCAGGGGGCTAATAAGGTCCGGGGCCAACGTCCTGACTTTC
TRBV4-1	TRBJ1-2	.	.	CASSQDWWGQEGGYTF	TGCGCCAGCAGCCAAGATTGGTGGGGGCAAGAGGGTGGCTACACCTTC
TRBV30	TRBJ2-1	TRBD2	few	CAWSPPGGGQFF	TGTGCCTGGAGCCCCCCGGGGGGGGGACAGTTCTTC
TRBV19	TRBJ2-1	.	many	CASSPRGANNEQFF	TGTGCCAGTAGCCCTCGGGGGGCCAACAATGAGCAGTTCTTC
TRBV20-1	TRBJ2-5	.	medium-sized	CSARSGSPQETQYF	TGCAGTGCTAGGTCCGGGAGTCCACAAGAGACCCAGTACTTC
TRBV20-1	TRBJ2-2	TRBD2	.	CSAPRTSGNTGELFF	TGCAGTGCGCCAAGGACTAGCGGTAACACCGGGGAGCTGTTTTTT
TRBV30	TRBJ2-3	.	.	CAWSAKGTDTQYF	TGTGCCTGGAGTGCTAAGGGCACAGATACGCAGTATTTT
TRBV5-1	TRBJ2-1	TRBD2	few	CASSLASGGIYEQFF	TGCGCCAGCAGCTTGGCTAGCGGGGGGATATATGAGCAGTTCTTC
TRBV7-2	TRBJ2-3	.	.	CASSLSTLSTDTQYF	TGTGCCAGCAGCTTAAGCACCCTTAGCACAGATACGCAGTATTTT
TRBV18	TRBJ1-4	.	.	CASSPSGVPFKLFF	TGTGCCAGCTCACCATCAGGGGTCCCCTTCAAACTGTTTTTT
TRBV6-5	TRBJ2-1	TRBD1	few	CASSYSGRGLKGEQFF	TGTGCCAGCAGTTACTCAGGAAGGGGGCTCAAGGGTGAGCAGTTCTTC
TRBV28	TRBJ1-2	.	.	CASSLWSGGYTF	TGTGCCAGCAGTTTATGGAGCGGGGGCTACACCTTC
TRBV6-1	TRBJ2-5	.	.	CASRHTGPRETQYF	TGTGCCAGCAGACATACAGGGCCTAGGGAGACCCAGTACTTC
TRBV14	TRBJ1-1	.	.	CASSQTVNTEAFF	TGTGCCAGCAGCCAGACAGTGAACACTGAAGCTTTCTTT
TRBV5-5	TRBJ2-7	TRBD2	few	CASERTSAEKYEQYF	TGTGCCAGCGAAAGGACTAGCGCCGAAAAATACGAGCAGTACTTC
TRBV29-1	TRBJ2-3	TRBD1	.	CSSRQGNTDTQYF	TGCAGCTCCCGACAGGGAAACACAGATACGCAGTATTTT
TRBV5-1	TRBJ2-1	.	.	CASSPGRTYNEQFF	TGCGCCAGCAGCCCGGGACGGACTTACAATGAGCAGTTCTTC
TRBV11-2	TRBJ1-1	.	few	CASSLDRPNEAFF	TGTGCCAGCAGCTTGGATAGACCGAATGAAGCTTTCTTT
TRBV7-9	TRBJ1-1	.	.	CASSSLMEVVDTEAFF	TGTGCCAGCAGCTCCCTGATGGAGGTGGTGGACACTGAAGCTTTCTTT
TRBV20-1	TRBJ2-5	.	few	CSANLWRGLGETQYF	TGCAGTGCCAATCTCTGGCGGGGGCTGGGAGAGACCCAGTACTTC
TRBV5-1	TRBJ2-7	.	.	CASSLHDGSSYEQYF	TGCGCCAGCAGCTTGCACGACGGCAGCTCCTACGAGCAGTACTTC
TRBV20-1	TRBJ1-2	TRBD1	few	CSASGTGHGYTF	TGCAGTGCTTCCGGGACAGGACATGGCTACACCTTC
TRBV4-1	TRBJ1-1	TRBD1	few	CASSQGGLRTGGQAFF	TGCGCCAGCAGCCAAGGAGGGTTACGGACAGGGGGCCAAGCTTTCTTT
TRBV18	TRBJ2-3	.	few	CASSPDSYTDTQYF	TGTGCCAGCTCACCCGACAGCTACACAGATACGCAGTATTTT
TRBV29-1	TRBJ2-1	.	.	CSVGGGEGINEQFF	TGCAGCGTTGGGGGAGGTGAAGGGATCAATGAGCAGTTCTTC
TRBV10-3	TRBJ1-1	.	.	CAISEGGTEAFF	TGTGCCATCAGTGAGGGGGGGACTGAAGCTTTCTTT
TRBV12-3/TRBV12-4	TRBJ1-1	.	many	CASSGGEGGNTEAFF	TGTGCCAGCAGTGGGGGAGAGGGGGGTAACACTGAAGCTTTCTTT
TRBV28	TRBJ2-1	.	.	CASNARGRDEQFF	TGTGCCAGCAACGCCCGTGGAAGGGATGAGCAGTTCTTC
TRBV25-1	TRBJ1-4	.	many	CASSPGGTNEKLFF	TGTGCCAGCAGCCCGGGGGGAACTAATGAAAAACTGTTTTTT
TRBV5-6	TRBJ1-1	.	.	CASSLSIQGLLTEAFF	TGTGCCAGCAGCTTATCAATCCAGGGACTTTTAACTGAAGCTTTCTTT
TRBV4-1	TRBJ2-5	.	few	CASSRYGANQETQYF	TGCGCCAGCAGCCGGTACGGGGCCAACCAAGAGACCCAGTACTTC
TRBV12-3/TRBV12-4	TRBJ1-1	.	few	CASRPRISNTEAFF	TGTGCCAGCAGACCCAGGATTTCAAACACTGAAGCTTTCTTT
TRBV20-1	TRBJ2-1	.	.	CCASLNGGVLYNEQFF	TGCTGTGCTAGCCTGAATGGGGGCGTACTATACAATGAGCAGTTCTTC
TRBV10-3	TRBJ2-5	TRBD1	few	CAISVTGTGRETQYF	TGTGCCATCAGTGTTACCGGGACAGGGAGGGAGACCCAGTACTTC
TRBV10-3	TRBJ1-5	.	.	CAISVEGLSQPQHF	TGTGCCATCAGTGTAGAAGGGTTAAGTCAGCCCCAGCATTTT
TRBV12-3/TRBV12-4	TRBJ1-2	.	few	CASSLALAGATNYGYTF	TGTGCCAGCAGTTTAGCGCTGGCAGGGGCTACGAACTATGGCTACACCTTC
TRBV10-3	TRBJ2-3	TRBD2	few	CAISTAGMITDTQYF	TGTGCCATCAGCACAGCGGGGATGATCACAGATACGCAGTATTTT
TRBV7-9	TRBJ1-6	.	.	CASSWGLLSPLHF	TGTGCCAGCAGCTGGGGTCTCCTTTCACCCCTCCACTTT
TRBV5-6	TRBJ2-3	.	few	CASSLRQAPADTQYF	TGTGCCAGCAGCCTCAGACAGGCCCCCGCAGATACGCAGTATTTT
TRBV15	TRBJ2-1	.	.	CATSSLPGGSYNEQFF	TGTGCCACCAGCAGCCTCCCAGGTGGGTCCTACAATGAGCAGTTCTTC
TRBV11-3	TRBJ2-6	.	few	CASSSPGANVLTF	TGTGCCAGCAGCTCCCCCGGGGCCAACGTCCTGACTTTC
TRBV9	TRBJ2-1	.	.	CASSGRGAISYNEQFF	TGTGCCAGCAGCGGTCGGGGGGCCATCTCCTACAATGAGCAGTTCTTC
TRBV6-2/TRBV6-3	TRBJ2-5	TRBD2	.	CASRTLAGGRLETQYF	TGTGCCAGCAGGACTTTAGCGGGGGGGCGGCTGGAGACCCAGTACTTC
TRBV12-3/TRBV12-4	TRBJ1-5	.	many	CASTTRQGNQPQHF	TGTGCCAGCACCACGAGACAGGGCAATCAGCCCCAGCATTTT
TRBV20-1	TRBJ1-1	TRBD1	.	CSARDIGTDGLNTEAFF	TGCAGTGCTAGAGATATAGGGACAGACGGCTTGAACACTGAAGCTTTCTTT
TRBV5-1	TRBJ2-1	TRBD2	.	CASSRGASGGAHEQFF	TGCGCCAGCAGCAGGGGAGCTAGCGGGGGGGCCCATGAGCAGTTCTTC
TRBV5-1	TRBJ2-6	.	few	CASSSVPGSSSGANVLTF	TGCGCCAGCAGCAGCGTTCCCGGTTCGAGCTCTGGGGCCAACGTCCTGACTTTC
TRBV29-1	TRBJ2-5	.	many	CSVERGLETQYF	TGCAGCGTTGAAAGAGGGTTAGAGACCCAGTACTTC
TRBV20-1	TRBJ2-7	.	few	CSAVQGSSSYEQYF	TGCAGTGCTGTCCAAGGGTCAAGCTCCTACGAGCAGTACTTC
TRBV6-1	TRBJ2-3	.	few	CASSEAPSSTDTQYF	TGTGCCAGCAGTGAAGCCCCCAGTAGCACAGATACGCAGTATTTT
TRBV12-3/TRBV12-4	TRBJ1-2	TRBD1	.	CASKDRTYGYTF	TGTGCCAGCAAGGACAGGACCTATGGCTACACCTTC
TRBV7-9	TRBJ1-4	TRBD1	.	CASSLGDSTGANEKLFF	TGTGCCAGCAGCTTAGGGGACAGTACGGGAGCTAATGAAAAACTGTTTTTT
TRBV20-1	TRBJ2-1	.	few	CSARDLGYSYNEQFF	TGCAGTGCTAGAGATCTGGGATACTCCTACAATGAGCAGTTCTTC
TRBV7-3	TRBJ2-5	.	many	CASSPAATETQYF	TGTGCCAGCAGCCCCGCCGCGACGGAGACCCAGTACTTC
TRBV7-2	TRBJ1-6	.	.	CASSAQGSSYNSPLHF	TGTGCCAGCAGCGCACAGGGAAGCTCCTATAATTCACCCCTCCACTTT
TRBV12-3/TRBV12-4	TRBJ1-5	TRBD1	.	CASRPTGGNQPQHF	TGTGCCAGCAGACCGACAGGGGGAAACCAGCCCCAGCATTTT
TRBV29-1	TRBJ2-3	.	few	CSAAGSGQYF	TGCAGCGCCGCCGGGTCGGGGCAGTATTTT
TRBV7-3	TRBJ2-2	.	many	CASSLRSGELFF	TGTGCCAGCAGCTTACGGAGCGGGGAGCTGTTTTTT